This TCR beta chain was recovered during a study of T cell responses to AZD1222 COVID-19 vaccine. Concerning this clone itself: Its antigen remains unknown.

The CDR3 loop spans 15 amino acids. Germline V CDR1 and CDR2: SNHLY, FYNNEI. V shed 4 bases and J 0 bases; nucleotides not matched to a gene: 2. Study findings and constraints: Reports say nearly half of spike-specific TCRs go after unmutated variant regions. The sample set comprised mostly white British donors with more females, and clonal diversity was possibly underestimated. Just a handful of AZD1222 recipients tested seropositive at baseline.

Here immunoSEQ multiplex PCR was the method, and the copy in TCRdb shows in-frame clones only, minus some. Of 150,000 or so clones in the sample, nearly 95% were seen once. This sequence joins TRBV2 and TRBJ1-1; 10 bases are a match to TRBD1. This clonotype was sampled from an adult who received the AZD1222 COVID-19 vaccine. The sequencing here drew on peripheral blood, taken 28 days after the second AZD1222 dose. The CDR3 is CASSGDRGMNTEAFF. The CDR3 coding sequence is TGTGCCAGCAGTGGGGACAGGGGCATGAACACTGAAGCTTTCTTT.